This T cell receptor beta chain was obtained from a study of vaccination and CD4 T cells after COVID-19 (dated by TCRdb to between 2020 and 2023). Regarding the research as a whole: The convalescent cohort comprised six males and four females, including two Hispanic individuals, seven Caucasians, two Asians and one multiracial person. Overlapping spike peptide pools from SARS-CoV-2 and from the common cold coronaviruses HCoV-NL63, HCoV-OC43 and HCoV-229E were used as culture stimuli. Post-COVID blood samples from convalescent patients were collected a median of about 110 days after diagnosis, with a range of roughly 35 to 170 days. Participants got two doses of the Pfizer-BioNTech BNT162b2 vaccine (n=8) or two doses of the Moderna mRNA-1273 vaccine (n=2). Post-vaccine blood samples were taken a median of around 68 days after the second vaccine dose, with a range of roughly 13 to 250 days. The spike-specific CD4+ TCR repertoire was compared before and after mRNA vaccination in approximately ten COVID-19 convalescent patients and 4 infection-naive healthy vaccine recipients. As controls, cultures received a CEFX viral epitope pool (the positive control), an HIV-1 Nef peptide pool (the negative control), or no peptide at all. The full study reports these points: Of the vaccine-specific clones in convalescent patients, 304 of 307, or nearly all, reacted only to SARS-CoV-2 spike and did not cross-react with common cold coronaviruses. In convalescent patients, a median around 83% of post-vaccine SARS-CoV-2-reactive clones were detected only after vaccination, and vaccine-specific priming was suggested by this finding. Relatively few convalescent patients were included in the study, and early timepoints after natural infection were not analyzed. The median count of SARS-CoV-2-reactive clonotypes went up from some 23 after infection to 38 after vaccination, although the change was not significant.

The sample's treatment or condition label is to be understood as: approximately 9-day PBMC culture with coronavirus spike peptide pools or control peptides (ViraFEST assay). The ViraFEST assay was used in the study, in which antigen-specific T cells were expanded with peptide pools and expanded clonotypes were subsequently identified by TCR sequencing. Negative nucleocapsid antibody tests taken both before and after vaccination confirmed that the healthy vaccine recipients had no prior SARS-CoV-2 infection. Approximately 1.8 million PBMCs per well were cultured in IMDM with approximately 5.2% human AB serum and 8 to 10 IU/ml IL-2, plus 10 ug/ml peptide pools. Half of the culture medium was replaced with fresh IL-2-containing medium on days 3 and 7. Once the cells had been in culture for around nine days, the EasySep CD4+ T cell isolation kit was used to isolate CD4+ T cells by negative selection. PBMCs were separated from whole blood using Ficoll-Paque Plus gradient centrifugation and then either used fresh or cryopreserved at -140C. Triplicate wells were generally used for each culture condition.

Library creation used PCR. TCR sequencing of DNA from cultured CD4+ T cells used the Oncomine TCR Beta short-read assay at the Johns Hopkins FTIC core. Genomic DNA was extracted from the cultured CD4+ T cells with the QIAamp micro DNA kit. The Oncomine TCR Beta libraries from cultured CD4+ T cells were pooled using unique dual indexes and then sequenced on an Illumina iSeq 100. The study's own analysis went as follows. Non-productive sequences were removed, and CDR3s that did not start with C, did not end with F or W, or were shorter than 7 amino acids were discarded. The MANAFEST web application identified antigen-specific clonotypes by comparing peptide-stimulated wells against reference wells and other culture wells. An FDR below 0.05, an odds ratio above 5, and a productive frequency above 0.1% in at least two of three replicate wells were required for clones to be considered positive. A clonotype was classed as cross-reactive if the clonotype showed significant expansion both in SARS-CoV-2 spike wells and in at least one common cold coronavirus spike condition. Levenshtein distances (stringdist) and unrooted phylogenetic trees (ape) in R version 3.6.1 were used to assess CDR3 homology. Starting from the raw public reads, TCRdb applied fastp trimming at Q25, assembled clones with MiXCR and retained in-frame beta chains. CDR3 protein duplicates are merged, each entry listing the most common genes and DNA. TCRdb's processing, not the authors', yielded these V and J calls. For this sample there are tens of thousands of distinct CDR3 sequences; 60% appear just once. The ten largest account for more than 10% of the sample.

A remark on this clonotype: What antigen it recognizes has not been identified. It has no much larger one-base neighbor in the sample; base qualities were not kept.

Taken from cysteine to phenylalanine, the CDR3 has 14 residues. Only the CDR3 region is kept as DNA, spanning 42 bases read in frame from base 1. V loses 9 bases, J loses 1 base, and the germline ends lie 16 bases apart. Sequences SGHNT (CDR1) and YYREEE (CDR2) are obtained from the germline V gene (reference sequence). This receptor chain uses TRBV5-4 and TRBJ1-2, and possibly TRBD1, on 6 matching bases. The TCR sequence derives from a human donor who received a COVID-19 vaccine. This specimen was CD4+ T cells from blood, cultured in vitro, taken after SARS-CoV-2 vaccination. The DNA sequence is TGTGCCATGACCGGACAGCAAAATAACTATGGCTACACCTTC. This is translated as CAMTGQQNNYGYTF. When the CDR3 is completed using the reference TRBV5-4 and TRBJ1-2 genes on either side, the full variable domain is ETGVTQSPTHLIKTRGQQVTLRCSSQSGHNTVSWYQQALGQGPQFIFQYYREEENGRGNFPPRFSGLQFPNYSSELNVNALELDDSALYLCAMTGQQNNYGYTFGSGTRLTVV.